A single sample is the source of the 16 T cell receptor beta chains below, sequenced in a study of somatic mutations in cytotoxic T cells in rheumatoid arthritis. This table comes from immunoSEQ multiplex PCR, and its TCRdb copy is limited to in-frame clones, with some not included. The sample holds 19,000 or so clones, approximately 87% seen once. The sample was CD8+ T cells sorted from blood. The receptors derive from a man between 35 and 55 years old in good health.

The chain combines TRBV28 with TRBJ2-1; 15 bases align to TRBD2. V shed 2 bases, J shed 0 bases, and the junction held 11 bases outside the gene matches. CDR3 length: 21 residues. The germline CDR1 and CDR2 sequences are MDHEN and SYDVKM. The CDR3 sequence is CASSLHTGTSGRLPSYNEQFF. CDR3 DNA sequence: TGTGCCAGCAGTTTACATACCGGGACTAGCGGGAGGCTCCCCTCCTACAATGAGCAGTTCTTC.

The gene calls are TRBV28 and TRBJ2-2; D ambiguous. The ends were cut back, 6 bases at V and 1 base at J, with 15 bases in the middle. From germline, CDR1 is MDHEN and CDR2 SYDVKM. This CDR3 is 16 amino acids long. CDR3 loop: CASSQPRTENTGELFF. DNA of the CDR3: TGTGCCAGCAGCCAACCGAGGACCGAGAACACCGGGGAGCTGTTTTTT.

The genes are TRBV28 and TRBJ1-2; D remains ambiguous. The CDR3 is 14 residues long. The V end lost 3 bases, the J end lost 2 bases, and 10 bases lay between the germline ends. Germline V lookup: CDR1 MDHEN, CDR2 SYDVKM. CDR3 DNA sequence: TGTGCCAGCAGTTTGGATGGGGAAAACTATGGCTACACCTTC. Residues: CASSLDGENYGYTF.

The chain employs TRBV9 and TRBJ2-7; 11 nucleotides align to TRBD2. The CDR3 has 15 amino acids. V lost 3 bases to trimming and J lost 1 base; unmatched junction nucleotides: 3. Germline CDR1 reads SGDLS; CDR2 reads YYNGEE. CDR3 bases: TGTGCCAGCAGCGCGGGACTAGCGGATTCCTACGAGCAGTACTTC. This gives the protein CASSAGLADSYEQYF.

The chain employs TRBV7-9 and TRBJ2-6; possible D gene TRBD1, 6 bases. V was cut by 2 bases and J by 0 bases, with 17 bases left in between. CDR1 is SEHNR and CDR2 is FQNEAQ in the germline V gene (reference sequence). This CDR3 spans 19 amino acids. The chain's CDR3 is CASSLTRGHYDSGANVLTF. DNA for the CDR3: TGTGCCAGCAGCTTAACCAGGGGACATTACGACTCTGGGGCCAACGTCCTGACTTTC.

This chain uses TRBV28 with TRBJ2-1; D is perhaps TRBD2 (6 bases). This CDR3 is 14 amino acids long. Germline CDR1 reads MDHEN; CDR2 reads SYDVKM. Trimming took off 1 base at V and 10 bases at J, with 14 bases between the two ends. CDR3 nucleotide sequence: TGTGCCAGCAGTTTATTTTCGGGGGAATGGGAGCAGTTCTTC. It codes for CASSLFSGEWEQFF.

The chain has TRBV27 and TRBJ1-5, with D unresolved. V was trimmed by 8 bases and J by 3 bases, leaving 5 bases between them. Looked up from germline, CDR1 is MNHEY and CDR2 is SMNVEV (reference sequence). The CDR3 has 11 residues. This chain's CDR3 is CASGSNQPQHF. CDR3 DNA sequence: TGTGCCAGCGGCTCCAATCAGCCCCAGCATTTT.

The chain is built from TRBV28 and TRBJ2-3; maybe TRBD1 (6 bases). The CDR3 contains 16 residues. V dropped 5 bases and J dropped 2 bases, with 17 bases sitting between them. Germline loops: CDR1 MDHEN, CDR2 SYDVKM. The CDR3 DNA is TGTGCCAGCAGTCCTAAAGACAGGCCGTACACAGATACGCAGTATTTT. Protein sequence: CASSPKDRPYTDTQYF.

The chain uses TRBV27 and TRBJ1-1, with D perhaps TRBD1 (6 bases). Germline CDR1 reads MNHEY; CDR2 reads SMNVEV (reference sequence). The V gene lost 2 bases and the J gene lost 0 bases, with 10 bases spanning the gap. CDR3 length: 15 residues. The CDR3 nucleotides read TGTGCCAGCAGTTTAACAGGGATTCTGAACACTGAAGCTTTCTTT. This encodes CASSLTGILNTEAFF.

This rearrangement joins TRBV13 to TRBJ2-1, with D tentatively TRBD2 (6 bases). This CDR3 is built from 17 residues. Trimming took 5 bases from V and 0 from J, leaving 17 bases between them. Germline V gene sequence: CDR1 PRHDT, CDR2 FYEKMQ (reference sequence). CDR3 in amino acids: CASSSPGLYSSYNEQFF. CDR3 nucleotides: TGTGCCAGCAGCAGTCCGGGACTTTATAGCTCCTACAATGAGCAGTTCTTC.

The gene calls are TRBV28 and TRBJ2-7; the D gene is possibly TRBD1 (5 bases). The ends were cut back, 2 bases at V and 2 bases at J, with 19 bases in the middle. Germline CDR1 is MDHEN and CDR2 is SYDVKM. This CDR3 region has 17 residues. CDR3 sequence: CASSLLIRTRIPYEQYF. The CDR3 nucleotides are TGTGCCAGCAGTTTACTAATTAGGACACGGATTCCCTACGAGCAGTACTTC.

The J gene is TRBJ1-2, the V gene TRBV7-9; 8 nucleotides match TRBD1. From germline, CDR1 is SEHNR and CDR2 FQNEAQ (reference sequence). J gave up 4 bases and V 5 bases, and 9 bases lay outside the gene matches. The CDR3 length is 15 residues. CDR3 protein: CASSTRDRGFYGYTF. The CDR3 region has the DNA TGTGCCAGCAGCACTCGCGACAGGGGTTTCTATGGCTACACCTTC.

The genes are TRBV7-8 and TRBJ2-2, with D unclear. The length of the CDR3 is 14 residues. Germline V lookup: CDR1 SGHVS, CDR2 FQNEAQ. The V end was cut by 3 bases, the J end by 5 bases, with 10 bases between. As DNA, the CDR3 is TGTGCCAGCAGCTTCGGCACAGCGACCGGGGAGCTGTTTTTT. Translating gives CASSFGTATGELFF. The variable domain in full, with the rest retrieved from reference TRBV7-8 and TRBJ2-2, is GAGVSQSPRYKVAKRGQDVALRCDPISGHVSLFWYQQALGQGPEFLTYFQNEAQLDKSGLPSDRFFAERPEGSVSTLKIQRTQQEDSAVYLCASSFGTATGELFFGEGSRLTVL.

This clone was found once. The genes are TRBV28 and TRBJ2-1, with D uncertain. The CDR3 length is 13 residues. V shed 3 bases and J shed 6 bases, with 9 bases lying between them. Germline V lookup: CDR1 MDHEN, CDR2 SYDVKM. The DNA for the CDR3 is TGTGCCAGCAGTTTCGGTAGAGTCAATGAGCAGTTCTTC. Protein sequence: CASSFGRVNEQFF.

The CDR3 spells CASSYGVAPYEQYF. CDR3 nucleotide sequence: TGTGCCAGCAGTTACGGGGTGGCTCCCTACGAGCAGTACTTC. The rearrangement uses TRBV6-6 and TRBJ2-7; no clear D. Trimming stripped 2 bases from V and 2 bases from J, with 10 bases between. The CDR3 is 14 residues long. Germline values: CDR1 MNHNY, CDR2 SVGAGI (reference sequence).

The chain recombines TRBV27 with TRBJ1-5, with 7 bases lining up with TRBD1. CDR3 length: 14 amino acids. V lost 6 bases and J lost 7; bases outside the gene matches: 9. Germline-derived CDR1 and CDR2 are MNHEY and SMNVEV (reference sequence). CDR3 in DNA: TGTGCCAGCAGCCACGACAGGGTTGAGCAGCCCCAGCATTTT. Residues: CASSHDRVEQPQHF.